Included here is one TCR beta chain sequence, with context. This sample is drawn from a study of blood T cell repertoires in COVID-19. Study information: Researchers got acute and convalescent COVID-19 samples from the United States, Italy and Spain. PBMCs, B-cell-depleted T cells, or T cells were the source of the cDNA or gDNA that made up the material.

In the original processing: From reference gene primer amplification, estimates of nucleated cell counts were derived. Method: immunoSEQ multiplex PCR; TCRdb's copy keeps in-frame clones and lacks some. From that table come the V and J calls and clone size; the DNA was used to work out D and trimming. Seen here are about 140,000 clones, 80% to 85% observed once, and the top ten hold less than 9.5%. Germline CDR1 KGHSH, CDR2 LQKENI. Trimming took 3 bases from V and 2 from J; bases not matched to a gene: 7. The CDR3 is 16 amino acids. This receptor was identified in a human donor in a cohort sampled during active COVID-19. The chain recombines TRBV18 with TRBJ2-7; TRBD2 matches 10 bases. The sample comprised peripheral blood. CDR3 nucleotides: TGTGCCAGCTCACCCCCTAGCGGGGGACTTGCCTACGAGCAGTACTTC. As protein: CASSPPSGGLAYEQYF.